One and the same sample provided the 21 T cell receptor beta chains below, sequenced in a study of CD8+ T cells in alopecia areata. In each case, RNA was isolated and then reverse transcribed into cDNA as the sequencing template. Sequencing used immunoSEQ multiplex PCR; TCRdb keeps in-frame clones, though not all of them. The table has roughly 170,000 clones, around three fifths seen once. The material sequenced was CD4+ T cells sorted from blood, taken at week 0. The receptor source for this set is a human donor with alopecia areata.

V usage is TRBV27 and J usage is TRBJ2-2; TRBD2 might be the D (6 bases). The CDR3 loop spans 15 amino acids. The germline CDR1 and CDR2 sequences are MNHEY and SMNVEV (reference sequence). Trimming removed 6 bases from V and 5 bases from J, with 16 bases in between. Here the CDR3 reads CASSSGLLGTGELFF. CDR3 in DNA: TGTGCCAGCAGCTCGGGACTCCTAGGGACCGGGGAGCTGTTTTTT.

This chain links TRBV7-9 with TRBJ2-3; 12 bases are a match to TRBD2. J lost 6 bases, V lost 4 bases, and 14 bases had no gene match. Germline V gives CDR1 SEHNR, CDR2 FQNEAQ (reference sequence). CDR3 length equals 18 residues. DNA of the CDR3: TGTGCCAGCAGCTCCTCCACCCTGACTAGCGGGGGATCGGATACGCAGTATTTT. It encodes CASSSSTLTSGGSDTQYF. Combining the CDR3 with reference TRBV7-9 and TRBJ2-3 gives the whole variable domain DTGVSQNPRHKITKRGQNVTFRCDPISEHNRLYWYRQTLGQGPEFLTYFQNEAQLEKSRLLSDRFSAERPKGSFSTLEIQRTEQGDSAMYLCASSSSTLTSGGSDTQYFGPGTRLTVL.

This clone was counted at least ten times. Other DNA sequences from this sample encode an identical CDR3 as well. This chain connects TRBV29-1 to TRBJ1-2; D is perhaps TRBD1 (5 bases). Trimming pared 6 bases from V and 4 bases from J, leaving 6 bases between. The CDR3 extends over 10 amino acids. In germline, CDR1 is SQVTM, CDR2 ANQGSEA. As DNA, the CDR3 is TGCAGCGTCGACAGCTATGGCTACACCTTC. Amino acid sequence: CSVDSYGYTF.

The chain links TRBV6-1 to TRBJ2-3; TRBD1 matches 9 bases. The germline V gene encodes CDR1 MNHNS and CDR2 SASEGT. The CDR3 is 16 amino acids. Trimming at V came to 2 bases and at J to 2 bases, leaving 5 bases not matched to a gene. The CDR3 nucleotides are TGTGCCAGCAGTGAACCCGGGACAGGGCCCACAGATACGCAGTATTTT. Translation: CASSEPGTGPTDTQYF.

The V call is TRBV4-1, the J call TRBJ1-5; 9 bases line up with TRBD1. The CDR3 totals 19 residues. The V and J ends lost 1 base and 1 base, in that order; junction bases with no gene match: 11. Germline lookup yields CDR1 MGHRA and CDR2 YSYEKL. CDR3 nucleotides: TGCGCCAGCAGCCAAGCCGCGGGACAGGGTCACTTGAGCAATCAGCCCCAGCATTTT. It is translated as CASSQAAGQGHLSNQPQHF.

The J gene is TRBJ2-4, the V gene TRBV30; D is perhaps TRBD1 (5 bases). The CDR3 consists of 13 residues. V was cut by 3 bases and J by 8 bases, with 14 bases left in between. Germline V lookup: CDR1 GTSNPN, CDR2 SVGIG (reference sequence). This CDR3 is CAWRVGQGYIQYF. The DNA for the CDR3 is TGTGCCTGGAGGGTCGGGCAGGGATACATTCAGTACTTC. Looking up the rest from reference TRBV30 and TRBJ2-4 gives the full variable domain: SQTIHQWPATLVQPVGSPLSLECTVEGTSNPNLYWYRQAAGRGLQLLFYSVGIGQISSEVPQNLSASRPQDRQFILSSKKLLLSDSGFYLCAWRVGQGYIQYFGAGTRLSVL.

The CDR3, as DNA: TGCAGCGCAGCCCGCGGGACAGGTGAGCAGTACTTC. Translating it yields CSAARGTGEQYF. This chain connects TRBV29-1 to TRBJ2-7; 8 bases are a match to TRBD1. Per the germline V gene, CDR1 is SQVTM and CDR2 is ANQGSEA. This CDR3 comprises 12 residues. Losses at the gene ends were 7 bases for V and 7 bases for J; bases not matched to a gene: 9.

Ten or more counts support this clone. The V call is TRBV5-6, the J call TRBJ2-7; 11 bases line up with TRBD1. Germline V gene lookup returns CDR1 SGHDT and CDR2 YYEEEE. With 0 bases clipped from V and 7 bases from J, the junction kept 6 bases outside the gene matches. The CDR3 sequence is 15 residues long. CDR3 sequence: CASSLDGTGGREQYF. The CDR3 coding sequence is TGTGCCAGCAGCTTGGACGGGACAGGGGGAAGGGAGCAGTACTTC.

This clone was seen just once. The CDR3 DNA follows: TGCAGTGCTAGTTTTGGGACCCAGTACTTC. Translating gives CSASFGTQYF. This chain joins TRBV20-1 and TRBJ2-5; D not resolved. Germline V gene sequence: CDR1 DFQATT, CDR2 SNEGSKA (reference sequence). CDR3 length equals 10 residues. The V end lost 3 bases, the J end lost 7 bases, and 6 bases lay between the germline ends.

The chain recombines TRBV5-1 with TRBJ2-6; 10 bases line up with TRBD1. CDR3 length equals 19 residues. The V and J ends lost 3 bases and 0 bases, in that order; junction bases with no gene match: 9. CDR1 is SGHRS, CDR2 YFSETQ, per germline. The CDR3 DNA follows: TGCGCCAGCAGCTCCCGGGACAGGGGATGGGCCTCTGGGGCCAACGTCCTGACTTTC. This sequence encodes CASSSRDRGWASGANVLTF.

This clone was detected only a few times. The CDR3 DNA sequence: TGTGCCAGCCAACCCGGGACAGGGCTTTCTGGGGCCAACGTCCTGACTTTC. Its protein product is CASQPGTGLSGANVLTF. The chain joins TRBV19 to TRBJ2-6, with TRBD1 matching 9 bases. CDR3 length equals 17 residues. Germline V CDR1 and CDR2: LNHDA, SQIVND (reference sequence). V lost 9 bases to trimming and J lost 1 base; unmatched junction nucleotides: 10.

The gene calls are TRBV14 and TRBJ1-2; no definite D call. V was cut by 2 bases and J by 2 bases, with 12 bases left in between. The CDR3 is 15 amino acids. The germline gives CDR1 SGHDN, CDR2 FVKESK. For the CDR3, the DNA is TGTGCCAGCAGCCAAACTCGGAGCGGGAACTATGGCTACACCTTC. It translates to CASSQTRSGNYGYTF.

The genes are TRBV30 and TRBJ1-1; D uncertain. The V end was cut by 3 bases, the J end by 2 bases, with 7 bases between. Germline V CDR1 and CDR2: GTSNPN, SVGIG (reference sequence). CDR3 size: 12 residues. The CDR3 region is CAWRYTNTEAFF. In DNA form, the CDR3 reads TGTGCCTGGAGATATACCAACACTGAAGCTTTCTTT.

The V call is TRBV30, the J call TRBJ1-2; possibly TRBD1 for D (5 bases). Germline assignment: CDR1 GTSNPN and CDR2 SVGIG (reference sequence). Deletions cut 5 bases from V and 9 bases from J, with 13 bases between. The CDR3 sequence is 11 residues long. The CDR3 nucleotides are TGTGCCTGGGGGGACCCTTCGAGCTACACCTTC. This encodes CAWGDPSSYTF.

J is TRBJ2-3 and V is TRBV7-9; TRBD2 aligns across 11 bases. The CDR3 runs to 15 residues. Trimming at V came to 4 bases and at J to 2 bases, leaving 2 bases not matched to a gene. Germline CDR1 SEHNR, CDR2 FQNEAQ (reference sequence). CDR3 bases: TGTGCCAGCAGCTCTAGCGGGGGGCTCACAGATACGCAGTATTTT. Translated: CASSSSGGLTDTQYF.

The chain has TRBV29-1 and TRBJ1-1; D uncertain. This CDR3 is built from 13 residues. V was trimmed by 7 bases and J by 1 base, leaving 13 bases between them. Germline V gene sequence: CDR1 SQVTM, CDR2 ANQGSEA. In nucleotides, the CDR3 is TGCAGCGCATACAGAGCTTCGAACACTGAAGCTTTCTTT. Translating gives CSAYRASNTEAFF. Supplemented by reference TRBV29-1 and TRBJ1-1, the full variable domain reads SAVISQKPSRDICQRGTSLTIQCQVDSQVTMMFWYRQQPGQSLTLIATANQGSEATYESGFVIDKFPISRPNLTFSTLTVSNMSPEDSSIYLCSAYRASNTEAFFGQGTRLTVV.

The CDR3 region has the DNA TGTGCCACTCTACAGGGAAACTATGGCTACACCTTC. As protein: CATLQGNYGYTF. The rearrangement uses TRBV25-1 and TRBJ1-2; tentative D call: TRBD1 (6 bases). CDR3 length equals 12 residues. Germline CDR1 and CDR2: MGHDK and SYGVNS. Between the trimmed V and J ends, which lost 10 bases and 2 bases, there was a span of 11 bases.

This clone occurred a few times. This chain links TRBV19 with TRBJ2-2, with D possibly matching TRBD2 (6 bases). This CDR3 comprises 16 residues. Trimming left V 4 bases short and J 2 bases short, with 14 bases between. Germline V gene lookup returns CDR1 LNHDA and CDR2 SQIVND (reference sequence). The CDR3 spells CASSKRGSGNTGELFF. CDR3 coding DNA: TGTGCCAGTAGTAAGCGAGGTAGCGGAAACACCGGGGAGCTGTTTTTT.

The V call is TRBV18, the J call TRBJ2-2, with a possible D match to TRBD1 (5 bases). The CDR3 extends over 17 amino acids. Trimming pared 2 bases from V and 4 bases from J, leaving 17 bases between. Germline V lookup: CDR1 KGHSH, CDR2 LQKENI. This chain's CDR3 is CASSPSITGYLTGELFF. The CDR3 DNA sequence: TGTGCCAGCTCACCATCCATAACAGGCTACCTCACCGGGGAGCTGTTTTTT.

The chain uses TRBV2 and TRBJ2-7; 7 bases align to TRBD1. The length of the CDR3 is 15 residues. The J segment lost 2 bases and the V segment lost 6 bases, leaving 10 bases of the junction unmatched. The V gene's germline CDR1 is SNHLY and CDR2 FYNNEI. The CDR3 region is CASSPRGQGAYEQYF. The CDR3 bases are TGTGCCAGCAGCCCCCGCGGCCAGGGGGCCTACGAGCAGTACTTC.

This chain connects TRBV30 to TRBJ1-1, with D possibly TRBD1 on 5 matching bases. This CDR3 contains 13 residues. Germline V gives CDR1 GTSNPN, CDR2 SVGIG (reference sequence). Trimming took off 2 bases at V and 11 bases at J, with 18 bases between the two ends. In nucleotides, the CDR3 is TGTGCCTGGAGTCCCCGGGACCCGGCCCTGGCTTTCTTT. Its protein product is CAWSPRDPALAFF.